This T cell receptor (beta chain) was obtained from a study of T-cell reconstitution after alpha-beta-depleted transplantation in children. A TCRbeta library incorporating unique molecular identifiers was prepared. Each CDR3 protein gets one entry after TCRdb re-called the PCR reads with MiXCR. The sample holds 95,000 to 150,000 distinct CDR3 sequences, about 23% seen once. Study-level results: Among T cells one year after transplant, newly produced cells accounted for most counts and diversity. About two months after transplant, alpha-beta T cells reportedly came from several hundred expanded graft clones.

This clonotype was found many times. Antigen: not known. The CDR3 totals 12 residues. Germline values: CDR1 MNHEY, CDR2 SMNVEV (reference sequence). J gave up 8 bases and V 8 bases, and 4 bases lay outside the gene matches. This sequence joins TRBV27 and TRBJ2-1; TRBD2 matches at 9 bases. This receptor was taken from a male patient between 2 and 9 years old who had a stem cell transplant for chronic granulomatous disease, so the T cells may come from the graft donor. The starting material was PBMCs, mostly from graft donor cells, obtained 180 days after TCRalphabeta/CD19-depleted stem cell transplant. The CDR3 loop is CASSSGNDEQFF. The CDR3 bases are TGTGCCAGCTCTAGCGGGAACGATGAGCAGTTCTTC.